This T cell receptor (beta chain) was recovered during a study of shared clonotypes between healthy human individuals. As to this clone: Antigen: not known.

Study conclusions and caveats: Naive subsets generally had larger estimated richness than memory subsets. Sampling included only blood; tissue repertoires likely differ.

Trimming took 5 bases from V and 0 from J, leaving 11 bases between them. Germline CDR1 SGHRS, CDR2 YFSETQ. This CDR3 is 15 amino acids long. CD8 cells classed as naive were CD45RO-negative and positively selected for CCR7, excluding terminally differentiated effector memory CD45RA+ cells. It was at deep level that the assay was run. Profiled with immunoSEQ multiplex PCR; TCRdb holds only in-frame clones, not every one. Here the sample spans 2 million or so clones, approximately 94% being singletons. The specimen was naive CD8+ T cells sorted from blood. This receptor was taken from a man in his late teens or twenties in good health. The chain carries TRBV5-1 and TRBJ2-2, with a possible D match to TRBD1 (6 bases). In DNA, the CDR3 is TGCGCCAGCAGTCCCAGGGGAGCGAACACCGGGGAGCTGTTTTTT. Translation gives CASSPRGANTGELFF.